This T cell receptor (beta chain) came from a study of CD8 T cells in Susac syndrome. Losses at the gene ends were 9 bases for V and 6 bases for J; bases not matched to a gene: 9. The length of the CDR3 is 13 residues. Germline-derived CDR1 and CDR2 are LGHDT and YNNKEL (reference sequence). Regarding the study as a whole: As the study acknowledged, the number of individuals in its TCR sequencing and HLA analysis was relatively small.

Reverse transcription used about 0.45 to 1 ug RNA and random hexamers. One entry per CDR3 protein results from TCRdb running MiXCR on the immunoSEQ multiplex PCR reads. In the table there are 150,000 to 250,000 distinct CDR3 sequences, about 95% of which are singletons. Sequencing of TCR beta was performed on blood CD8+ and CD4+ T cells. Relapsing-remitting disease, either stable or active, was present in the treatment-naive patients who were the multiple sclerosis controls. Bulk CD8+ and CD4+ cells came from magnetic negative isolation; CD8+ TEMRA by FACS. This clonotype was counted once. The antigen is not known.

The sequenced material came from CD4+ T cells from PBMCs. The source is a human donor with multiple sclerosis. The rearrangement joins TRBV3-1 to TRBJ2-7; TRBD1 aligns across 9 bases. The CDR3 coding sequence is TGTGCCAGTTCCGGGACAGGGCATCTCGAGCAGTACTTC. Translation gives CASSGTGHLEQYF.